This TCR beta chain was obtained from a study of beta chain features in type 1 diabetes. Study observations and caveats: Researchers report that Type 1 diabetes patients had moderately but significantly shorter TCRB CDR3s across all four CD4+ subsets. With patients and controls alike, PCR might favor shorter templates to an equal degree.

This clone was counted a few times. Antigen unknown. Isolated RNA was reverse transcribed in full, so expressed TCRB transcripts were sequenced. The data were produced by immunoSEQ multiplex PCR, yet TCRdb's version contains in-frame clones alone and is incomplete. The table has 200,000 to 250,000 clones, around 14% seen once. Germline V lookup: CDR1 LNHDA, CDR2 SQIVND (reference sequence). V lost 0 bases and J lost 1, with 16 bases in between. The CDR3 totals 19 residues. The sequence derives from a man in his thirties or forties with type 1 diabetes. The specimen was naive CD4+ T cells from blood. This chain connects TRBV19 to TRBJ2-6, with D perhaps TRBD2 (6 bases). CDR3 sequence (DNA): TGTGCCAGTAGTATAGAGCCCTCGCTGGGGGGTTCTGGGGCCAACGTCCTGACTTTC. Its protein product is CASSIEPSLGGSGANVLTF.